These 23 T cell receptor beta chains share one sample of origin, sequenced in a study of T cell clonotyping in hematopoietic cell transplantation. This table comes from immunoSEQ multiplex PCR, and its TCRdb copy is limited to in-frame clones, with some not included. The sample consists of just under 20,000 clones, approximately 79% of them appearing once. Sequencing was carried out using peripheral blood mononuclear cells. The receptors come from a man between 60 and 75 years old in good health. Some clones in this sample may be carry-over from other donors' samples.

By share, this clone ranks as medium-sized. J is TRBJ2-7 and V is TRBV4-3, with 11 bases lining up with TRBD2. The CDR3 contains 14 residues. CDR1 and CDR2 (germline): LGHNA, YSLEER. V shed 1 base, J shed 12 bases, and the junction held 8 bases outside the gene matches. CDR3 in amino acids: CASSQGVSSGRPYF. The CDR3 DNA reads as TGCGCCAGCAGCCAAGGGGTTTCTAGCGGGAGGCCGTACTTC.

The chain couples TRBV30 to TRBJ2-1; no firm D call. Germline V lookup: CDR1 GTSNPN, CDR2 SVGIG (reference sequence). V lost 1 base, J lost 5 bases, and 9 bases lay in between. This CDR3 has 13 amino acids. The CDR3 loop is CAWSGTTNNEQFF. CDR3 coding DNA: TGTGCCTGGAGTGGGACCACGAACAATGAGCAGTTCTTC.

This chain connects TRBV9 to TRBJ1-1; D remains unclear. CDR3 length equals 14 residues. V was clipped by 0 bases and J by 1 base, with 7 bases between them. Germline V gene lookup returns CDR1 SGDLS and CDR2 YYNGEE. The CDR3 reads CASSVVSRNTEAFF. The CDR3 DNA follows: TGTGCCAGCAGCGTAGTGTCGAGGAACACTGAAGCTTTCTTT.

The CDR3 region is CASMLGPNTEAFF. The CDR3 coding sequence is TGTGCCAGTATGTTGGGACCGAACACTGAAGCTTTCTTT. The rearrangement uses TRBV19 and TRBJ1-1, with D possibly being TRBD1 (5 bases). V was shortened by 7 bases and J by 1 base, with 10 bases between the two germline ends. This CDR3 spans 13 amino acids. Germline CDR1 is LNHDA and CDR2 is SQIVND (reference sequence).

This clone has a single count. V is TRBV6-5 and J is TRBJ1-1; D might be TRBD1 (6 bases). Germline V gene sequence: CDR1 MNHEY, CDR2 SVGAGI. The V end was cut by 5 bases, the J end by 9 bases, with 22 bases between. The CDR3 consists of 15 residues. CDR3 DNA: TGTGCCAGCAGTCTCGACACTGATCTCAGGGGAAAAGCTTTCTTT. Translated: CASSLDTDLRGKAFF.

CDR3 residues: CASSGGQGIFSYEQYF. CDR3 nucleotides: TGTGCCAGTAGTGGAGGACAGGGGATATTCTCCTACGAGCAGTACTTC. V gene TRBV19 combines with J gene TRBJ2-7, with 9 nucleotides matching TRBD1. Unmatched junction bases numbered 8, after V lost 5 bases and J lost 0 bases. The CDR3 contains 16 residues. The germline V gene has CDR1 LNHDA and CDR2 SQIVND (reference sequence).

This clone showed up just a few times. The chain is built from TRBV19 and TRBJ2-7, with a weak D call TRBD2 (6 bases). CDR1 and CDR2 (germline): LNHDA, SQIVND (reference sequence). CDR3 length: 14 residues. Trimming removed 6 bases from V and 3 bases from J, with 15 bases in between. The CDR3 DNA reads TGTGCCAGTAGGGGTGCGGGGAGCTTCTACGAGCAGTACTTC. Its protein product is CASRGAGSFYEQYF.

The chain has TRBV7-3 and TRBJ2-3, with 14 bases matching TRBD2. Trimming removed 5 bases from V and 3 bases from J; junction bases left unmatched: 4. CDR1 is SGHTA and CDR2 is FQGTGA in the germline V gene. CDR3 size: 16 residues. Written as DNA, the CDR3 is TGTGCCAGCAGCACCCGACTAGCGGGAGGGACAGATACGCAGTATTTT. Its protein is CASSTRLAGGTDTQYF. Together with reference TRBV7-3 and TRBJ2-3, the CDR3 gives the full variable domain: GAGVSQTPSNKVTEKGKYVELRCDPISGHTALYWYRQSLGQGPEFLIYFQGTGAADDSGLPNDRFFAVRPEGSVSTLKIQRTERGDSAVYLCASSTRLAGGTDTQYFGPGTRLTVL.

CDR3 sequence (DNA): TGCGCCAGCTCAAATACAGGGGGCGGTGACGAGCAGTACTTC. This encodes CASSNTGGGDEQYF. The rearrangement joins TRBV10-1 to TRBJ2-7; 9 nucleotides agree with TRBD1. Germline CDR1 and CDR2: WNHNN and SYGVQD (reference sequence). CDR3 size: 14 residues. Trimming cost V 8 bases and J 5 bases; bases outside gene matches: 10.

This clone showed up just a few times. The chain joins TRBV30 to TRBJ2-2; D is perhaps TRBD2 (7 bases). The CDR3 spans 12 residues. Germline assignment: CDR1 GTSNPN and CDR2 SVGIG (reference sequence). The ends were cut back, 3 bases at V and 6 bases at J, with 8 bases in the middle. The CDR3 region is CAWSGGPGELFF. The CDR3 DNA is TGTGCCTGGAGCGGGGGGCCCGGGGAGCTGTTTTTT. The full variable domain, its missing parts supplied by reference TRBV30 and TRBJ2-2, is SQTIHQWPATLVQPVGSPLSLECTVEGTSNPNLYWYRQAAGRGLQLLFYSVGIGQISSEVPQNLSASRPQDRQFILSSKKLLLSDSGFYLCAWSGGPGELFFGEGSRLTVL.

The chain carries TRBV6-5 and TRBJ2-7, with D hard to call. This CDR3 is built from 14 residues. Trimming removed 5 bases from V and 2 bases from J, with 13 bases in between. Germline V gives CDR1 MNHEY, CDR2 SVGAGI. The DNA for the CDR3 is TGTGCCAGCAGTCAGAGGACGGCGGCCTACGAGCAGTACTTC. It yields the protein CASSQRTAAYEQYF.

This sequence joins TRBV5-1 and TRBJ1-4, with D uncertain. Germline CDR1 and CDR2: SGHRS and YFSETQ. V lost 1 base and J lost 5, with 3 bases in between. The CDR3 has 12 residues. CDR3 loop: CASSLPNEKLFF. In nucleotides, the CDR3 is TGCGCCAGCAGCTTGCCGAATGAAAAACTGTTTTTT.

In this sample, this clone turned up a few times. The rearrangement uses TRBV6-1 and TRBJ1-2; 7 bases map to TRBD1. The V gene's germline CDR1 is MNHNS and CDR2 SASEGT. J gave up 6 bases and V 4 bases, and 8 bases lay outside the gene matches. The CDR3 is 14 amino acids. CDR3 protein: CASSGPGQSDGYTF. In nucleotides, the CDR3 is TGTGCCAGCAGTGGCCCGGGACAGTCGGATGGCTACACCTTC.

This clone was found once. V usage is TRBV2 and J usage is TRBJ2-7; D might be TRBD1 or TRBD2, each matching 5 bases. Per the germline V gene, CDR1 is SNHLY and CDR2 is FYNNEI. The CDR3 contains 12 residues. With 7 bases removed from V and 5 bases from J, the gap between germline ends came to 12 bases. The CDR3 region has the DNA TGTGCCAGCAAAGGCGTGGGGGACGAGCAGTACTTC. Translation gives CASKGVGDEQYF.

This chain connects TRBV9 to TRBJ2-7, with 11 bases fitting TRBD2. The trim removed 3 bases at V and 6 bases at J, leaving 11 bases unmatched. The CDR3 runs 16 residues. Per germline, CDR1 SGDLS and CDR2 YYNGEE. CDR3 nucleotide sequence: TGTGCCAGCAGCGGCCCGACTAGCGGGACCTTAAGCGAGCAGTACTTC. Translating it yields CASSGPTSGTLSEQYF.

This clone was recorded only once. The rearrangement joins TRBV19 to TRBJ2-4, with 9 positions matching TRBD1. The germline gives CDR1 LNHDA, CDR2 SQIVND (reference sequence). The CDR3 contains 17 residues. The junction had 11 bases not matched to a gene; V was cut back by 5 bases and J by 3 bases. The CDR3 sequence: CASSSGTGNAGKNIQYF. The CDR3 DNA is TGTGCCAGTAGTTCCGGGACAGGGAATGCGGGCAAAAACATTCAGTACTTC.

By sample fraction, this clone is medium-sized. The genes are TRBV28 and TRBJ2-1, with D unclear. Trimming pared 10 bases from V and 7 bases from J, leaving 8 bases between. Germline V gives CDR1 MDHEN, CDR2 SYDVKM. The CDR3 contains 10 residues. CDR3 amino acids: CATGWNEQFF. Here the CDR3 DNA reads TGTGCCACCGGGTGGAATGAGCAGTTCTTC.

CDR3 DNA: TGTGCCAGCAGCCAGAGGGGGCCGGGTGAAGCTTTCTTT. Amino acid sequence: CASSQRGPGEAFF. The chain links TRBV13 to TRBJ1-1; 7 bases agree with TRBD1. Germline V gives CDR1 PRHDT, CDR2 FYEKMQ (reference sequence). The CDR3 sequence is 13 residues long. With V trimmed by 5 bases and J by 7 bases, 7 bases remained unmatched.

V and J are TRBV30 and TRBJ1-5; D may be TRBD1 (5 bases). CDR3 length: 13 residues. Germline CDR1 is GTSNPN and CDR2 is SVGIG (reference sequence). The ends were cut back, 1 base at V and 5 bases at J, with 9 bases in the middle. Here the CDR3 reads CAWSGSRDQPQHF. The CDR3 nucleotides read TGTGCCTGGAGTGGGTCCAGGGATCAGCCCCAGCATTTT.

The chain links TRBV6-5 to TRBJ2-2; maybe TRBD1 (5 bases). V was trimmed by 2 bases and J by 4 bases, leaving 5 bases between them. CDR1 and CDR2 (germline): MNHEY, SVGAGI. This CDR3 spans 13 amino acids. In DNA form, the CDR3 reads TGTGCCAGCAGTTACGACAGCACCGGGGAGCTGTTTTTT. Protein: CASSYDSTGELFF.

This chain links TRBV30 with TRBJ1-2; possible D gene TRBD1, 5 bases. V lost 3 bases and J lost 5, with 13 bases in between. There are 13 residues in the CDR3. CDR1 is GTSNPN and CDR2 is SVGIG in the germline V gene (reference sequence). This CDR3 reads CAWSWTSQYGYTF. The CDR3 nucleotides are TGTGCCTGGAGCTGGACAAGCCAATATGGCTACACCTTC.

The rearrangement joins TRBV20-1 to TRBJ2-5, with D unclear. Germline CDR1 reads DFQATT; CDR2 reads SNEGSKA (reference sequence). V lost 0 bases and J 5 bases, leaving 4 bases between the germline ends. The CDR3 extends over 11 amino acids. CDR3 bases: TGCAGTGCTAGAGATCAGGAGACCCAGTACTTC. Its protein is CSARDQETQYF.

V is TRBV5-1 and J is TRBJ2-3; D may be TRBD2 (5 bases). CDR3 length: 14 residues. Germline V gives CDR1 SGHRS, CDR2 YFSETQ. V was shortened by 2 bases and J by 4 bases, with 11 bases between the two germline ends. CDR3 amino acids: CASSFGGRADTQYF. The CDR3 nucleotides read TGCGCCAGCAGCTTCGGAGGCCGGGCAGATACGCAGTATTTT.